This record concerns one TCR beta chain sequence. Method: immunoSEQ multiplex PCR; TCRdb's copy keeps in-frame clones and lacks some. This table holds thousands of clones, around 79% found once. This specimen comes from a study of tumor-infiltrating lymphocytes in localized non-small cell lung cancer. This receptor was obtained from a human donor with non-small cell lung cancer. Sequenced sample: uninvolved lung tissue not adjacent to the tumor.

The CDR3 loop reads CASSLPGQGGGKQYF. The CDR3 nucleotides are TGTGCCAGCAGCCTGCCGGGACAGGGAGGCGGAAAGCAGTACTTC. The chain employs TRBV11-3 and TRBJ2-7; TRBD1 matches at 9 bases. The V segment lost 5 bases and the J segment 8 bases; nucleotides outside the gene matches: 13. CDR1 and CDR2 from the germline V gene are SGHNT and YENEEA. The CDR3 is made up of 15 amino acids.